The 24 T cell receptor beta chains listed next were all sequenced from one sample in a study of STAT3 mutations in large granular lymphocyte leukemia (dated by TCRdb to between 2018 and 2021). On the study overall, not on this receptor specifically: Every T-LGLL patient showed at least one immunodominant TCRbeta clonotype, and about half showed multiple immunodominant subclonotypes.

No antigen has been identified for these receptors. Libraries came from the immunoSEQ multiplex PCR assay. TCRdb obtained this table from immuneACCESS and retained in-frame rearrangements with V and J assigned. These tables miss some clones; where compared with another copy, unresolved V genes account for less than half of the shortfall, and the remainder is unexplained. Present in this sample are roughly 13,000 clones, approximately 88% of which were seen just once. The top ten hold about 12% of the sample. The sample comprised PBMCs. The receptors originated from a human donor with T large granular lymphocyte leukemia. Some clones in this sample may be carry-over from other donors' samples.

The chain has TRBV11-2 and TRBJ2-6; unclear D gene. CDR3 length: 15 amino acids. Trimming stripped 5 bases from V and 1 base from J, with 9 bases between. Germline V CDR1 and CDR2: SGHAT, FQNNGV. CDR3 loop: CASSGSQSGANVLTF. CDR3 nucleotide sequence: TGTGCCAGCAGCGGGTCCCAATCTGGGGCCAACGTCCTGACTTTC.

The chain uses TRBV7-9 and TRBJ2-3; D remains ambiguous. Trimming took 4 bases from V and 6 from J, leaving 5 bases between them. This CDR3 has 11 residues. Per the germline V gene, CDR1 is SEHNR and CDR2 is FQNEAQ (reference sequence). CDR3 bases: TGTGCCAGCAGCTCTGCGGATACGCAGTATTTT. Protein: CASSSADTQYF.

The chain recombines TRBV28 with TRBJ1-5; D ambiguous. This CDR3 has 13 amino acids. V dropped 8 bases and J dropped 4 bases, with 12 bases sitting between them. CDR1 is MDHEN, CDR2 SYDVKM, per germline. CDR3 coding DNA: TGTGCCAGCGGGATACAGCTAAATCAGCCCCAGCATTTT. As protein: CASGIQLNQPQHF. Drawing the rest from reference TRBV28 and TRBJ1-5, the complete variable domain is DVKVTQSSRYLVKRTGEKVFLECVQDMDHENMFWYRQDPGLGLRLIYFSYDVKMKEKGDIPEGYSVSREKKERFSLILESASTNQTSMYLCASGIQLNQPQHFGDGTRLSIL.

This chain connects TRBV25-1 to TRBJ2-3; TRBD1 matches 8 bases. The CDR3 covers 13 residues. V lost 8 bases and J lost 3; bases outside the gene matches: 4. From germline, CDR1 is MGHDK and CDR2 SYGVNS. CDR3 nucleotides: TGTGCCAGCGGCGGACAGGGAACAGATACGCAGTATTTT. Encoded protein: CASGGQGTDTQYF.

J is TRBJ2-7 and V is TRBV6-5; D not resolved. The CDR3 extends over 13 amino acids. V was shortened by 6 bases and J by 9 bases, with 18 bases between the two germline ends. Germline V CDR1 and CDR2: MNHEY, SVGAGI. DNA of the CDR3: TGTGCCAGCAGCCCCCCCGGCGTGGTAGGGCAGTACTTC. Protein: CASSPPGVVGQYF.

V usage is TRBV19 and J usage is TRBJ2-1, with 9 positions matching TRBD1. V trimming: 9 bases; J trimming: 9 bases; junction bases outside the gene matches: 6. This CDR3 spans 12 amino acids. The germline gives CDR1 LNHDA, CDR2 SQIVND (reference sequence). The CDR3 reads CASSGTGSEQFF. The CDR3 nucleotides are TGTGCCAGCTCCGGGACAGGGAGTGAGCAGTTCTTC.

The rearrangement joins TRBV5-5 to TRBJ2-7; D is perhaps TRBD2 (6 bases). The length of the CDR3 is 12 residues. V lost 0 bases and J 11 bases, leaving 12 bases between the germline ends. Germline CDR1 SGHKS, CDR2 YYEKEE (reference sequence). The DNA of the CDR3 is TGTGCCAGCAGCTTGGGGGGACTGGAGGAGTACGTC. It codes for CASSLGGLEEYV.

CDR3 residues: CASRKRWGSNTGELFF. CDR3 in DNA: TGTGCCAGTAGGAAAAGGTGGGGGTCGAACACCGGGGAGCTGTTTTTT. This chain uses TRBV19 with TRBJ2-2, with D perhaps being TRBD1 or TRBD2 (5 bases each). The CDR3 has 16 amino acids. CDR1 and CDR2 from the germline V gene are LNHDA and SQIVND (reference sequence). Trimming shortened V by 6 bases and J by 0 bases, and 14 bases separated the two germline ends.

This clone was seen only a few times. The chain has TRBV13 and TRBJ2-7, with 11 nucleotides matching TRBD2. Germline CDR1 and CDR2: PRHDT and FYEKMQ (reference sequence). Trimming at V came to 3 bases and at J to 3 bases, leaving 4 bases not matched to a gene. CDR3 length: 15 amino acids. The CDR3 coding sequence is TGTGCCAGCAGCTTTAGGCTAGCGGGAGGCTACGAGCAGTACTTC. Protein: CASSFRLAGGYEQYF.

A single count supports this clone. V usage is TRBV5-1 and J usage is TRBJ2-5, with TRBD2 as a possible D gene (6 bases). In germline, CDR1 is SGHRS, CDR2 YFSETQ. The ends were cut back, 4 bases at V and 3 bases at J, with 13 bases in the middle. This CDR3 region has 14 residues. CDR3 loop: CASSPAGTEETQYF. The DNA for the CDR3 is TGCGCCAGCAGCCCGGCGGGGACTGAAGAGACCCAGTACTTC.

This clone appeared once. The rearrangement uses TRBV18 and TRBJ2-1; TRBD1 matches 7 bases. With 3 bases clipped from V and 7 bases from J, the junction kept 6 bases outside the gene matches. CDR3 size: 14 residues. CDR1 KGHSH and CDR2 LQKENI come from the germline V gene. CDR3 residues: CASSPEGRGNEQFF. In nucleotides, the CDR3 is TGTGCCAGCTCACCCGAGGGCAGGGGGAATGAGCAGTTCTTC.

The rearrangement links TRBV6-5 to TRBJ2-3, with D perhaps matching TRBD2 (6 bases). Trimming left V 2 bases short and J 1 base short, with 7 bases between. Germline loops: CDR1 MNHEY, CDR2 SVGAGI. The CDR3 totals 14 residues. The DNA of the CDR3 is TGTGCCAGCAGTTACCCTAGCGGCACAGATACGCAGTATTTT. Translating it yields CASSYPSGTDTQYF.

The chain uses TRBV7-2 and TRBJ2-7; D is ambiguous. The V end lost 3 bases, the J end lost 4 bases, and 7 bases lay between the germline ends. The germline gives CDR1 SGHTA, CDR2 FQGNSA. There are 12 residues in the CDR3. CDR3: CASSLVKYEQYF. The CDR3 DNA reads TGTGCCAGCAGCTTGGTAAAGTACGAGCAGTACTTC.

As DNA, the CDR3 is TGTGCCAGCAGTTGGGGTTTAGGGAGTAGCACTGAAGCTTTCTTT. This sequence encodes CASSWGLGSSTEAFF. This chain uses TRBV27 with TRBJ1-1; D not certain. Germline CDR1 and CDR2: MNHEY and SMNVEV (reference sequence). The CDR3 has 15 residues. Trimming took off 4 bases at V and 4 bases at J, with 16 bases between the two ends.

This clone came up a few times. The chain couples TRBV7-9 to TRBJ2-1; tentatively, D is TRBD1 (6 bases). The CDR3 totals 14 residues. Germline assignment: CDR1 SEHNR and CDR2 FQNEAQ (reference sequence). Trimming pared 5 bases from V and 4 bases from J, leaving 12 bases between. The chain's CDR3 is CASSRDTAYNEQFF. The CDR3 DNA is TGTGCCAGCAGCCGGGACACCGCTTACAATGAGCAGTTCTTC.

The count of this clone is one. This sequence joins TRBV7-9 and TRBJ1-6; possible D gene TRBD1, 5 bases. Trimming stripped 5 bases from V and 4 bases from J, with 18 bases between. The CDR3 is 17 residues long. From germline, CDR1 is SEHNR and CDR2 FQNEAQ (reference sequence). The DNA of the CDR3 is TGTGCCAGCAGCCCCGGGACGGCCGCAAGGTATAATTCACCCCTCCACTTT. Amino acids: CASSPGTAARYNSPLHF.

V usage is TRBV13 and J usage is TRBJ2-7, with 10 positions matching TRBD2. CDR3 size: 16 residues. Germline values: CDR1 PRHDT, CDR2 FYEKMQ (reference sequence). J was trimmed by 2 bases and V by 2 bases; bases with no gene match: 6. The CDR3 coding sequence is TGTGCCAGCAGCTTATCCCGACTAGCGGGCCCCTACGAGCAGTACTTC. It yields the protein CASSLSRLAGPYEQYF.

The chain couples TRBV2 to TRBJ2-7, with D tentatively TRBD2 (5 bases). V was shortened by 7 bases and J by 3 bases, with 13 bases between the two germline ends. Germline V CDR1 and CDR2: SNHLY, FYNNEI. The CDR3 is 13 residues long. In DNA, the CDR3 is TGTGCCAGCATGACATCGAGGGTCTACGAGCAGTACTTC. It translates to CASMTSRVYEQYF. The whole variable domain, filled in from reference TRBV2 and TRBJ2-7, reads EPEVTQTPSHQVTQMGQEVILRCVPISNHLYFYWYRQILGQKVEFLVSFYNNEISEKSEIFDDQFSVERPDGSNFTLKIRSTKLEDSAMYFCASMTSRVYEQYFGPGTRLTVT.

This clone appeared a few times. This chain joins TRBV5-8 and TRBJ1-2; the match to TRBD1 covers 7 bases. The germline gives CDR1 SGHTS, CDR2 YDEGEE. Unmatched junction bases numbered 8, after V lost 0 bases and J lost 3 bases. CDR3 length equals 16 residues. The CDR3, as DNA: TGTGCCAGCAGCTTGGGGACGACAGGGTCGGACTATGGCTACACCTTC. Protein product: CASSLGTTGSDYGYTF.

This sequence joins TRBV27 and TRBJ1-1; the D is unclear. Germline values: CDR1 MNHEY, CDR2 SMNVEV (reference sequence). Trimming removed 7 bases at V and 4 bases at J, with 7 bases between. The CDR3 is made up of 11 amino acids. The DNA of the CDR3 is TGTGCCAGCACCTCCCCCACTGAAGCTTTCTTT. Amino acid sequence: CASTSPTEAFF.

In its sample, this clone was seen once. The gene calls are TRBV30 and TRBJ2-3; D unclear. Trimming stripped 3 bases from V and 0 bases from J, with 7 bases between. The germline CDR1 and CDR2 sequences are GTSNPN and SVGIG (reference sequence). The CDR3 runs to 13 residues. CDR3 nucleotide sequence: TGTGCCTGGAGAATTGCTAGCACAGATACGCAGTATTTT. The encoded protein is CAWRIASTDTQYF.

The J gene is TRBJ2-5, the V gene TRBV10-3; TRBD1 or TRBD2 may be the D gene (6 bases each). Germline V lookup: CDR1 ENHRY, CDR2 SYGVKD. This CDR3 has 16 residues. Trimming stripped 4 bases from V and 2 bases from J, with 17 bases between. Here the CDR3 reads CAISAPDRRGQETQYF. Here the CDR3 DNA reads TGTGCCATCAGTGCTCCCGACAGGAGGGGGCAAGAGACCCAGTACTTC.

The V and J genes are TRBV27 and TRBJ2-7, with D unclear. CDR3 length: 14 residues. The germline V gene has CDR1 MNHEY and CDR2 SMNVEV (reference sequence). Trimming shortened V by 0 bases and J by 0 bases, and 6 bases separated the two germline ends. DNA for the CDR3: TGTGCCAGCAGTTTATCTGCCAACTCCTACGAGCAGTACTTC. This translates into CASSLSANSYEQYF.

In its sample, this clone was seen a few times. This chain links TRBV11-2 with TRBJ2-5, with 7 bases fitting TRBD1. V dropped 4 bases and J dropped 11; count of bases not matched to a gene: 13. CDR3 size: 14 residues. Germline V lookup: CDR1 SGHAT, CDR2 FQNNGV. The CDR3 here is CASSSGLKRDSQYF. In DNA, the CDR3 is TGTGCCAGCAGCTCGGGCCTGAAACGGGACAGTCAGTACTTC.